This TCR beta chain was identified in a study of T-cell reconstitution after alpha-beta-depleted transplantation in children. This CDR3 region has 18 residues. V lost 5 bases, J lost 1 base, and 10 bases stayed unmatched. The germline gives CDR1 SGHTA, CDR2 FQGTGA. This clonotype was found a few times. As yet, its antigen is unknown. Overall study findings and caveats: At day 60, the high TCRbeta diversity found in some patients originated from recipient T cells and thymic progenitors that had survived. A year post-transplant, T-cell counts and diversity derived mostly from newly produced T cells. Alpha-beta T cells present about two months after transplant were reported to originate from several hundred expanded graft clones.

Preparation of the TCRbeta library involved a method that used unique molecular identifiers. From the PCR reads, TCRdb called clonotypes with MiXCR, one entry per CDR3 protein. The profile shows almost 250,000 distinct CDR3 sequences, roughly 25% of them singletons. The chain combines TRBV7-3 with TRBJ2-5; 13 positions agree with TRBD2. This receptor was taken from a girl aged 2 to 10 with Fanconi anemia, due to receive a stem cell transplant. Sequenced material: PBMCs, taken before TCRalphabeta/CD19-depleted stem cell transplant. CDR3: CASSPTGLAGESQETQYF. In DNA form, the CDR3 reads TGTGCCAGCAGCCCAACTGGACTAGCGGGAGAGAGCCAAGAGACCCAGTACTTC.